Given below is one T cell receptor (beta chain) in context. Its antigen remains undetermined. It has no much larger one-base neighbor in the sample; base qualities were not kept. This entry comes from a study of CD8 T cells in Susac syndrome (dated by TCRdb to between 2019 and 2020). As for the study more broadly: The study used repertoire sequencing to test whether antigen drove CD8+ T cell activation and differentiation in Susac syndrome. General study outcomes and caveats: The number of individuals in the TCR sequencing and HLA analysis was recognized as being relatively small.

RNA was extracted with the RNeasy kit and about 0.5 to 1 ug was reverse transcribed using random hexamers. TCR beta CDR3 regions were amplified with the immunoSEQ multiplex PCR assay covering 54 Vbeta and 13 Jbeta segments. PCR amplification bias was corrected by using a synthetic template baseline for primer optimization and computational correction. The study's processing was this. Only productive sequences were kept, with reads annotated to V, D and J genes according to IMGT and analyzed in immunoSEQ Analyzer. Clonality was computed as one minus Shannon entropy normalized by log2 of the number of productive unique sequences. For each patient and control, public and private clones were evaluated within the 100 most prevalent clones. Susac-specific clones were defined as absent from healthy and MS cohorts, about 1,000 published viral clones and other ImmuneACCESS disease sequences. In-frame beta chains were kept once TCRdb had trimmed the public reads at Q25 with fastp and called clones with MiXCR. Duplicate CDR3 protein sequences are folded into a single record with the most common DNA and genes. These V and J calls rely on TCRdb rather than the paper's analysis. Recorded for this sample are about 130,000 distinct CDR3 sequences; around 94% of them occurred a single time. The ten largest clones add up to 0.087% of the sample.

Including the terminal cysteine and phenylalanine, the CDR3 comprises 14 residues. Only the CDR3 portion is preserved as DNA: 42 bases, with reading frame beginning at the first base. From V the trimming removes 4 bases and from J it removes 2 bases, while the gene matches leave 4 bases of the junction unaccounted for. The germline V gene (reference sequence) provides CDR1 DFQATT and CDR2 SNEGSKA. High-throughput TCR beta sequencing profiled peripheral blood CD8+ and CD4+ T cells from healthy donors, Susac syndrome patients and multiple sclerosis patients. The healthy donors served as controls matched for age and sex. Bulk CD8+ and CD4+ T cells were purified by magnetic negative isolation, whereas CD8+ TEMRA cells were enriched by FACS. Blood was collected in EDTA tubes and processed within 24 hours, with PBMCs isolated through density gradient centrifugation. PBMCs destined for TCR sequencing were cryopreserved in liquid nitrogen and later thawed in a 37 °C water bath. The sorted or isolated CD4+, CD8+ and CD8+ TEMRA cells had a purity of 90% or higher.

The specimen sequenced was CD4+ T cells from PBMCs. The chain joins TRBV20-1 to TRBJ1-5, and TRBD1 matches 8 of the central bases. This clonotype originated in a human donor in good health. The DNA sequence reads TGCAGTGCTATCCAGGGGGCGGGCAATCAGCCCCAGCATTTT. It codes for CSAIQGAGNQPQHF.